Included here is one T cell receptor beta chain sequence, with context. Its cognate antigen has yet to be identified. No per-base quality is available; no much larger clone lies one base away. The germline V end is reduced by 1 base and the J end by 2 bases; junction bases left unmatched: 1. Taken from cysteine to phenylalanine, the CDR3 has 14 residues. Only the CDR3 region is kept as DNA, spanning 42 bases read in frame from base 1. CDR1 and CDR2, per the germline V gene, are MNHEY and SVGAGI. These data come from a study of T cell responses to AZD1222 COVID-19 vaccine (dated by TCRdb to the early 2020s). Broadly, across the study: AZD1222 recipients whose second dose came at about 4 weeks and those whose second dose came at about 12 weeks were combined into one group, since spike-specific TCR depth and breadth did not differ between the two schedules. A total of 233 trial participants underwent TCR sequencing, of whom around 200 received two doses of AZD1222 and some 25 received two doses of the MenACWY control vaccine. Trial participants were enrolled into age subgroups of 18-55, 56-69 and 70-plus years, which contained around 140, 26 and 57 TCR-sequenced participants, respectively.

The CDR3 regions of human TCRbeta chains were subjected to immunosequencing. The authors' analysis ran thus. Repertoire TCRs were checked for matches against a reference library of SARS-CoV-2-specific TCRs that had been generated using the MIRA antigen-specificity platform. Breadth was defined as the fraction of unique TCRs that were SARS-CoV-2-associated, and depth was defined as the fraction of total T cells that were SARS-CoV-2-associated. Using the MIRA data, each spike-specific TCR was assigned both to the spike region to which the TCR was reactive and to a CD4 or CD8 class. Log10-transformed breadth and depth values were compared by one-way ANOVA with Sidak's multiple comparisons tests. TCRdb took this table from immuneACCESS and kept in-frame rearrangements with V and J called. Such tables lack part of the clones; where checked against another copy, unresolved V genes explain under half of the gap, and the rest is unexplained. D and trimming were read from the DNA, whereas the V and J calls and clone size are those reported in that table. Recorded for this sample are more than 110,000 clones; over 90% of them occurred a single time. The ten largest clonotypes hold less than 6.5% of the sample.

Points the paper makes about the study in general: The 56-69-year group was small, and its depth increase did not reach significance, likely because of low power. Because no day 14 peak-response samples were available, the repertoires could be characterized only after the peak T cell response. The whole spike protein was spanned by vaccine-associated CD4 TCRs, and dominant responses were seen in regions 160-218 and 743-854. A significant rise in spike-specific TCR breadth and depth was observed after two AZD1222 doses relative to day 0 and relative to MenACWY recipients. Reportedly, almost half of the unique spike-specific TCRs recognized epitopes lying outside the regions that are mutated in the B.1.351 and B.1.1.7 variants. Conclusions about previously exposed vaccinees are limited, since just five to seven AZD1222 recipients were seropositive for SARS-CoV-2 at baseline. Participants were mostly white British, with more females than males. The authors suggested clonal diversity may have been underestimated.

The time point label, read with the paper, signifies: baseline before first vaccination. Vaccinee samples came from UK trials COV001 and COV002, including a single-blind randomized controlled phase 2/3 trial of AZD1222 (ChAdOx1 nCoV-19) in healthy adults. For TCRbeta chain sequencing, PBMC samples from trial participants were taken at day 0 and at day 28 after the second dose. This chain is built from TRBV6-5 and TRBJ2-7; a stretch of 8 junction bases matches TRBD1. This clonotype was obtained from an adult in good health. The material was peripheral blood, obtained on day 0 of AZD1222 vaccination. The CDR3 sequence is CASSYYRGAYEQYF. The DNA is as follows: TGTGCCAGCAGTTACTACAGGGGGGCCTACGAGCAGTACTTC.